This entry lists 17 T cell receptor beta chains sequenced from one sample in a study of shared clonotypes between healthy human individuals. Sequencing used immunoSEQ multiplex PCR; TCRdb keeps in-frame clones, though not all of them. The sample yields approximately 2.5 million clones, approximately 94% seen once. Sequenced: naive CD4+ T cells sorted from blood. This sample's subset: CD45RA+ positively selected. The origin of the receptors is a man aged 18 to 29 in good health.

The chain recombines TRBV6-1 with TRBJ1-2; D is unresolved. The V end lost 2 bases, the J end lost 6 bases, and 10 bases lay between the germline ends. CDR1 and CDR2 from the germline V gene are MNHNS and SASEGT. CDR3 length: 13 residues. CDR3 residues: CASSERRADGYTF. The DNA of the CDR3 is TGTGCCAGCAGTGAACGGAGGGCGGATGGCTACACCTTC.

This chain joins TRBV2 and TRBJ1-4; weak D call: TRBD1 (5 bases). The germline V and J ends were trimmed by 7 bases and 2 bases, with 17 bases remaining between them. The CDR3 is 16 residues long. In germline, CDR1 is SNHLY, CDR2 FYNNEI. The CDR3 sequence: CASTQGRPVTNEKLFF. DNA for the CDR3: TGTGCCAGCACCCAGGGTCGTCCGGTTACTAATGAAAAACTGTTTTTT.

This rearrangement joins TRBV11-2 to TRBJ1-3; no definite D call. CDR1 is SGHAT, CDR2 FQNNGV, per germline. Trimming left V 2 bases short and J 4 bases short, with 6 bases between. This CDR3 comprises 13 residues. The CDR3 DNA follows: TGTGCCAGCAGCTTATTCGGGGGAAACACCATATATTTT. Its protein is CASSLFGGNTIYF.

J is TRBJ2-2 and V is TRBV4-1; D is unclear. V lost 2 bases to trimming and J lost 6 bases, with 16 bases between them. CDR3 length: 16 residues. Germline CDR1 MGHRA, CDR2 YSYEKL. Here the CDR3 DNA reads TGCGCCAGCAGCCAAATAGTCGGTCGGATTTCCGGGGAGCTGTTTTTT. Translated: CASSQIVGRISGELFF.

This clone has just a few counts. CDR3 region: CSVVSGYTEAFF. In DNA form, the CDR3 reads TGCAGCGTTGTATCGGGCTACACTGAAGCTTTCTTT. The V and J genes are TRBV29-1 and TRBJ1-1; D gene ambiguous. Trimming removed 4 bases from V and 3 bases from J, with 9 bases in between. CDR3 size: 12 residues. From germline, CDR1 is SQVTM and CDR2 ANQGSEA. The variable domain in full, completed from reference TRBV29-1 and TRBJ1-1, reads SAVISQKPSRDICQRGTSLTIQCQVDSQVTMMFWYRQQPGQSLTLIATANQGSEATYESGFVIDKFPISRPNLTFSTLTVSNMSPEDSSIYLCSVVSGYTEAFFGQGTRLTVV.

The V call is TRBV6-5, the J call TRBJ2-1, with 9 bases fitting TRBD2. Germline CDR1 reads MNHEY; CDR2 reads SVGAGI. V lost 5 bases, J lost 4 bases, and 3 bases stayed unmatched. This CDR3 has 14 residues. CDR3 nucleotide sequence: TGTGCCAGCAGTGAGACTAGCGGATACAATGAGCAGTTCTTC. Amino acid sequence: CASSETSGYNEQFF.

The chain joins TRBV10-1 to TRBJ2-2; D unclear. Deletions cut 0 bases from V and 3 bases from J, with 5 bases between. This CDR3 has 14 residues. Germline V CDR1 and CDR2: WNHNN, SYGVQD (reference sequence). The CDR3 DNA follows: TGCGCCAGCAGTGAGTCCGGATACACCGGGGAGCTGTTTTTT. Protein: CASSESGYTGELFF.

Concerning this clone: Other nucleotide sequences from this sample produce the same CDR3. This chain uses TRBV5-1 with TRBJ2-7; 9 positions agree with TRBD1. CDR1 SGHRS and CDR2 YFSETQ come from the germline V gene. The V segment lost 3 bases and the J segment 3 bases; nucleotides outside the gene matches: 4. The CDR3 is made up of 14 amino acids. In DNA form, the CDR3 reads TGCGCCAGCAGCTCGCCGGGACAGGGCTACGAGCAGTACTTC. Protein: CASSSPGQGYEQYF.

The chain's CDR3 is CASSSWQNMNTEAFF. The CDR3, as DNA: TGTGCCAGTAGTAGCTGGCAGAACATGAACACTGAAGCTTTCTTT. The chain couples TRBV19 to TRBJ1-1; no firm D call. This CDR3 has 15 amino acids. V dropped 4 bases and J dropped 0 bases, with 12 bases sitting between them. Germline V lookup: CDR1 LNHDA, CDR2 SQIVND (reference sequence).

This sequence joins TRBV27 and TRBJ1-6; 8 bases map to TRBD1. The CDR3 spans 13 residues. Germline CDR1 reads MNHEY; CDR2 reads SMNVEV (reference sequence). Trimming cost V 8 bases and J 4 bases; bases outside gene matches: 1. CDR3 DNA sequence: TGTGCCAGCGGACAGGGATATAATTCACCCCTCCACTTT. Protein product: CASGQGYNSPLHF.

The CDR3 DNA follows: TGTGCCAGCAGCTTGGCCCTAGCGGGAGTAAGCACAGATACGCAGTATTTT. It is translated as CASSLALAGVSTDTQYF. The chain carries TRBV5-4 and TRBJ2-3, with 10 bases lining up with TRBD2. The germline V gene has CDR1 SGHNT and CDR2 YYREEE (reference sequence). The CDR3 length is 17 residues. V lost 0 bases to trimming and J lost 0 bases; unmatched junction nucleotides: 4.

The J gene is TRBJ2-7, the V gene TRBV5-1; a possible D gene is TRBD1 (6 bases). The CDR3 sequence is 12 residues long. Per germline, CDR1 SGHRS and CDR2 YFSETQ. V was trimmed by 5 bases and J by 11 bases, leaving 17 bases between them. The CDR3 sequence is CASRRDTGSEYF. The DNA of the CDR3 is TGCGCCAGCAGAAGGGACACAGGTAGTGAGTACTTC. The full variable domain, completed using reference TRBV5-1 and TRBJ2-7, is KAGVTQTPRYLIKTRGQQVTLSCSPISGHRSVSWYQQTPGQGLQFLFEYFSETQRNKGNFPGRFSGRQFSNSRSEMNVSTLELGDSALYLCASRRDTGSEYFGPGTRLTVT.

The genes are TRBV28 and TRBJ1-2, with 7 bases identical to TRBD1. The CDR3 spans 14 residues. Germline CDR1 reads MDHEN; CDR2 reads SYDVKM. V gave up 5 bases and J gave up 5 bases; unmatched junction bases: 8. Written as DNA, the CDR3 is TGTGCCAGCAGTCAACCGGGACAGTCTTATGGCTACACCTTC. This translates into CASSQPGQSYGYTF.

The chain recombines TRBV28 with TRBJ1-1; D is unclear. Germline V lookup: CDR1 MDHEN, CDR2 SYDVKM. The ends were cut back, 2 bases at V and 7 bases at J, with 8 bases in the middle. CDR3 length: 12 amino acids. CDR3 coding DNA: TGTGCCAGCAGTTTAGATACAGATGAAGCTTTCTTT. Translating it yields CASSLDTDEAFF.

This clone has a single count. The CDR3, as DNA: TGTGCCACCCAAGCAGGGGGAGGGTATAATTCACCCCTCCACTTT. It yields the protein CATQAGGGYNSPLHF. J is TRBJ1-6 and V is TRBV5-4; 7 bases are shared with TRBD1. Germline V gene lookup returns CDR1 SGHNT and CDR2 YYREEE (reference sequence). The CDR3 runs to 15 residues. The ends lost 9 bases at V and 4 bases at J; junction bases unmatched: 10.

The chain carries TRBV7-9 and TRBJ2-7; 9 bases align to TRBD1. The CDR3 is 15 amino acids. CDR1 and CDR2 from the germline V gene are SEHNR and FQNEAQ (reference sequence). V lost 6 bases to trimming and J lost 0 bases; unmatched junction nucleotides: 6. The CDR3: CASRTDRGNSYEQYF. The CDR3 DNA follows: TGTGCCAGCAGAACGGACAGGGGCAACTCCTACGAGCAGTACTTC. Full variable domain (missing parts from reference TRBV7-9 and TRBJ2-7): DTGVSQNPRHKITKRGQNVTFRCDPISEHNRLYWYRQTLGQGPEFLTYFQNEAQLEKSRLLSDRFSAERPKGSFSTLEIQRTEQGDSAMYLCASRTDRGNSYEQYFGPGTRLTVT.

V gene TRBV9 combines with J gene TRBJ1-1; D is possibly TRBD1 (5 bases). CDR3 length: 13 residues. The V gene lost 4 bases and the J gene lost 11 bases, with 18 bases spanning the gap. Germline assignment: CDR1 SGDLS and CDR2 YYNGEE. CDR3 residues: CASSLDGGLSAFF. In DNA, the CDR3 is TGTGCCAGCAGCTTAGACGGGGGTTTGAGTGCTTTCTTT. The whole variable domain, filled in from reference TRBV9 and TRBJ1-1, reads DSGVTQTPKHLITATGQRVTLRCSPRSGDLSVYWYQQSLDQGLQFLIQYYNGEERAKGNILERFSAQQFPDLHSELNLSSLELGDSALYFCASSLDGGLSAFFGQGTRLTVV.